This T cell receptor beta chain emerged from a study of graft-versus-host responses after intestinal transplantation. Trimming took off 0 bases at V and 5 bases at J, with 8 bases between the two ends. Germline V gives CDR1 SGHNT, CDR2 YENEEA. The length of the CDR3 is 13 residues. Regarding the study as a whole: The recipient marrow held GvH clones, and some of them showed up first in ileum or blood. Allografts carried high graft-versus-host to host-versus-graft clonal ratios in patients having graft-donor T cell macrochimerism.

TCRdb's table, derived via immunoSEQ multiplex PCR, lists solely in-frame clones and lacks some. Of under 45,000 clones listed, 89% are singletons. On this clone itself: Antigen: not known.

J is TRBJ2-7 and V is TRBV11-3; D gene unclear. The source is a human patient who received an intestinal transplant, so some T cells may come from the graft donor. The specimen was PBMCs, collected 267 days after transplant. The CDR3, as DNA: TGTGCCAGCAGCTTAGATTATTCCGACGAGCAGTACTTC. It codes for CASSLDYSDEQYF.